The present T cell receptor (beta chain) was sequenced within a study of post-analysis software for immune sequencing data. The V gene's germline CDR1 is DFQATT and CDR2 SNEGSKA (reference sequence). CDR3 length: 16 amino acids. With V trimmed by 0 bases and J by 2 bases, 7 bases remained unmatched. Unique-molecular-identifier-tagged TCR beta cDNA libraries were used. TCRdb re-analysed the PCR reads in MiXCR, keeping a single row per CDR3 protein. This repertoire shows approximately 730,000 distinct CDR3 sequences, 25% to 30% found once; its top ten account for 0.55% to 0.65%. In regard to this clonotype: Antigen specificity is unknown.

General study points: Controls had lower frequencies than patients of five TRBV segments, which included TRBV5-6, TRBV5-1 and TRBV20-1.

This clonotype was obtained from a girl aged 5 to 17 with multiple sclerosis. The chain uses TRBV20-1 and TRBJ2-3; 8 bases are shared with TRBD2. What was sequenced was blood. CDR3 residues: CSARDLERGSTDTQYF. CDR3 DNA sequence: TGCAGTGCTAGAGATTTGGAGCGGGGGTCCACAGATACGCAGTATTTT.